This is a list of T cell receptor beta chains from one sample in a study of CD8 T cells in Susac syndrome. TCRdb passed the immunoSEQ multiplex PCR reads through MiXCR, listing each CDR3 protein once. The data show under 350,000 distinct CDR3 sequences, with 92% seen just once and 0.065% held by the top ten. The sample consisted of CD4+ T cells from PBMCs. The receptors come from a human donor with multiple sclerosis. Both conserved end residues are part of each CDR3. Each record gives: J gene, D gene, clone size, V gene, CDR3 DNA, CDR3 protein. The D gene is left open where the match is weak. Clone sizes are given selectively: once, few, many, or a class where the clone is expanded.

TRBJ2-7,NA,NA,TRBV19,TGTGCCACTACCCCGCCGGAGAGCTCCTACGAGCAGTACTTC,CATTPPESSYEQYF
TRBJ2-2,TRBD2,NA,TRBV11-3,TGTGCCAGCAGCTGGGCGGGAGCCCACACCGGGGAGCTGTTTTTT,CASSWAGAHTGELFF
TRBJ1-2,NA,NA,TRBV6-5,TGTGCCAGCAGGGGTTTGATGGCTGGCTACACCTTC,CASRGLMAGYTF
TRBJ2-4,TRBD1,once,TRBV7-2,TGTGCCAGCAGCAAACGAGCCGGGACAGGGGGAGACATTCAGTACTTC,CASSKRAGTGGDIQYF
TRBJ2-5,NA,NA,TRBV11-2,TGTGCCAGCAGCTTGGAACGGGGGCTTGGGTACTTC,CASSLERGLGYF
TRBJ1-6,NA,NA,TRBV3-1,TGTGCCAGCAGCCAAGAGGCTTATAATTCACCCCTCCACTTT,CASSQEAYNSPLHF
TRBJ2-7,TRBD2,NA,TRBV19,TGTGCCAGTAGTAGGTCTAGCGGGAGATACGAGCAGTACTTC,CASSRSSGRYEQYF
TRBJ2-7,NA,NA,TRBV18,TGTGCCAGCTCACCCACCTCTAACAATGGTTACGCGAGGGAGCAGTACTTC,CASSPTSNNGYAREQYF
TRBJ2-7,NA,once,TRBV7-2,TGTGCCAGCAGCCTCCCTTTTGCGTTGCAGTACTTC,CASSLPFALQYF
TRBJ1-1,NA,NA,TRBV6-6,TGTGCCAGCAGTTACTCGAGACGAGAGACTCCCGAAGCTTTCTTT,CASSYSRRETPEAFF
TRBJ2-1,TRBD2,NA,TRBV6-1,TGTGCCAGCAGCCACGAACTCAGCGGGGCCTACAATGAGCAGTTCTTC,CASSHELSGAYNEQFF
TRBJ2-5,TRBD2,NA,TRBV11-2,TGTGCCAGCAGCTCCCTAGCGGGGTTACAAGAGACCCAGTACTTC,CASSSLAGLQETQYF
TRBJ1-1,NA,NA,TRBV7-2,TGTGCCAGCAGCTTTGGTCAGCTCGCTTTCTTT,CASSFGQLAFF
TRBJ2-5,NA,NA,TRBV5-1,TGCGCCAGCAGCTTGGAAGGACGGCAAGAGACCCAGTACTTC,CASSLEGRQETQYF
TRBJ1-2,TRBD1,NA,TRBV7-9,TGTGCCAGCAGCTCTAACCGGGACAGAGACTATGGCTACACCTTC,CASSSNRDRDYGYTF
TRBJ2-7,TRBD1,NA,TRBV20-1,TGCAGTGCTGAGGACAGGGGTCCCCACGAGCAGTACTTC,CSAEDRGPHEQYF
TRBJ1-1,NA,NA,TRBV4-3,TGCGCCAGCAGCCAGCTCCTCCGGGTCACGAACACTGAAGCTTTCTTT,CASSQLLRVTNTEAFF
TRBJ1-1,NA,NA,TRBV2,TGTGCCAGCAGTGAAAGGAGGGTCCTGAACACTGAAGCTTTCTTT,CASSERRVLNTEAFF
TRBJ1-1,NA,NA,TRBV18,TGTGCCAGCTCACCATCCCTACAGCGGATTTTGGAAATTGCCAACACTGAAGCTTTCTTT,CASSPSLQRILEIANTEAFF
TRBJ2-7,NA,NA,TRBV18,TGTGCCAGCTCAGTAACAGGAGCCTACGAGCAGTACTTC,CASSVTGAYEQYF
TRBJ1-4,TRBD1,NA,TRBV29-1,TGCAGCGCCGGACAGGGGCCGTTTAATGAAAAACTGTTTTTT,CSAGQGPFNEKLFF
TRBJ1-2,NA,NA,TRBV7-2,TGTGCCAGCAGCTTAAAATCCAGGGGCTATGGTCTCTATGGCTACACCTTC,CASSLKSRGYGLYGYTF
TRBJ1-2,NA,NA,TRBV5-1,TGCGCCAGCAGCTTGGACACATCAGGGGATGGCTACACCTTC,CASSLDTSGDGYTF
TRBJ2-3,NA,NA,TRBV5-1,TGCGCCAGCAGCTGGAGGGACAGCACAGATACGCAGTATTTT,CASSWRDSTDTQYF
TRBJ2-2,NA,NA,TRBV12-3/TRBV12-4,TGTGCCAGCAGCAGGGGTGCCAGCACCGGGGAGCTGTTTTTT,CASSRGASTGELFF
TRBJ1-2,NA,NA,TRBV20-1,TGCAGTGCTAGCGAACAGGGACTTTTGGCTAACTATGGCTACACCTTC,CSASEQGLLANYGYTF
TRBJ1-5,TRBD1,NA,TRBV6-2/TRBV6-3,TGTGCCAGCAGACCCACAGGGGGCGATCAGCCCCAGCATTTT,CASRPTGGDQPQHF
TRBJ2-1,NA,NA,TRBV20-1,TGCAGTGCTAGAGATCTCGGCAGGGTGTCAAATGAGCAGTTCTTC,CSARDLGRVSNEQFF
TRBJ2-3,NA,NA,TRBV7-3,TGTGCCAGCAGCTTCCGGGACAACTACACAGATACGCAGTATTTT,CASSFRDNYTDTQYF
TRBJ1-1,NA,NA,TRBV11-3,TGTGCCAGCAGCTTAGATACAGGGATGAACACTGAAGCTTTCTTT,CASSLDTGMNTEAFF
TRBJ2-3,NA,NA,TRBV4-3,TGCGCCAGCAGCCATGTGGGGACAAGGAGCACAGATACGCAGTATTTT,CASSHVGTRSTDTQYF
TRBJ1-2,NA,NA,TRBV29-1,TGCAGCGTTGCCCCAAACCGATGGGTGTCCTATGGCTACACCTTC,CSVAPNRWVSYGYTF
TRBJ2-4,TRBD1,NA,TRBV19,TGTGCCAGTAGTGACCCGGGACAGAGAGCCAAAAACATTCAGTACTTC,CASSDPGQRAKNIQYF
TRBJ2-2,TRBD2,NA,TRBV20-1,TGCAGTGCTAGAGATCCTAGCGGGAGGACCGGGGAGCTGTTTTTT,CSARDPSGRTGELFF
TRBJ1-6,NA,NA,TRBV5-4,TGTGCCAGCAGCAGGGAGGGCGGACGCTCCTATAATTCACCCCTCCACTTT,CASSREGGRSYNSPLHF
TRBJ1-1,TRBD1,NA,TRBV6-2/TRBV6-3,TGTGCCAGCAGTCGGAGGGGACAGTCGGCTTTCTTT,CASSRRGQSAFF
TRBJ2-1,NA,NA,TRBV12-5,TGTGCTAGTGGTTTGCGGGAAGGGGGGGATGAGCAGTTCTTC,CASGLREGGDEQFF
TRBJ2-1,NA,NA,TRBV20-1,TGCAGTGCTAGAGCAACCCCCGGCTACAATGAGCAGTTCTTC,CSARATPGYNEQFF
TRBJ1-2,TRBD1,NA,TRBV7-9,TGTGCCAGCAGCCCCTACGCCGGGACAGGGAATGGCTACACCTTC,CASSPYAGTGNGYTF
TRBJ2-7,NA,once,TRBV7-2,TGTGCCAGCAGCTTAGGAACTGCCGTAGTCTACGAGCAGTACTTC,CASSLGTAVVYEQYF
TRBJ2-1,NA,NA,TRBV7-9,TGTGCCAGCAGCTTAAGAGGGGGGGGAACGACGAATGAGCAGTTCTTC,CASSLRGGGTTNEQFF
TRBJ1-3,NA,NA,TRBV4-2,TGTGCCAGCAGCCAACTCACGAACTCTGGAAACACCATATATTTT,CASSQLTNSGNTIYF
TRBJ2-7,NA,few,TRBV6-6,TGTGCCAGCAGTCCCGGGGACGAGCAGTACTTC,CASSPGDEQYF
TRBJ1-1,TRBD1,NA,TRBV5-1,TGCGCCAGCAGCGTTGAACAGGGGATGAACACTGAAGCTTTCTTT,CASSVEQGMNTEAFF
TRBJ2-6,NA,NA,TRBV5-1,TGCGCCAGCAGCCTGTCTCACAGCTCTGGGGCCAACGTCCTGACTTTC,CASSLSHSSGANVLTF
TRBJ1-1,NA,NA,TRBV7-9,TGTGCCAGCGGCCCCCGTGGGGCGCAAGAAGCTTTCTTT,CASGPRGAQEAFF
TRBJ2-7,NA,few,TRBV9,TGTGCCAGCAGCGCCGCGAGTGGGGTAAACGAGCAGTACTTC,CASSAASGVNEQYF
TRBJ2-1,NA,NA,TRBV7-2,TGTGCCAGCAGCTTTAGAGGAGGGTCCTACAATGAGCAGTTCTTC,CASSFRGGSYNEQFF
TRBJ2-7,TRBD2,NA,TRBV2,TGTGCCGGACGGGGGAGGGGTCGTGAGGAGCAGTACTTC,CAGRGRGREEQYF
TRBJ2-2,NA,NA,TRBV20-1,TGCAGTGCTAGAGATCTACACAACACCGGGGAGCTGTTTTTT,CSARDLHNTGELFF
TRBJ2-1,NA,NA,TRBV3-1,TGTGCCAGCAGTGTTCACGCCGGGACCCCTTCCCGTAATGAGCAGTTCTTC,CASSVHAGTPSRNEQFF
TRBJ1-3,NA,NA,TRBV24-1,TGTGCCACCAGTACAGGGTCTGGAAACACCATATATTTT,CATSTGSGNTIYF
TRBJ1-1,NA,NA,TRBV12-3/TRBV12-4,TGTGCCAGCAGCCAAGTTTTAGAAGAAGCTTTCTTT,CASSQVLEEAFF
TRBJ2-1,NA,NA,TRBV30,TGTGCCTGGAGCCCCGGGGAGGGGGCGCTCAGCAATGAGCAGTTCTTC,CAWSPGEGALSNEQFF
TRBJ1-5,NA,NA,TRBV7-3,TGTGCCAGGGCTTTGTTGGGGGGTAGCAATCAGCCCCAGCATTTT,CARALLGGSNQPQHF
TRBJ2-7,NA,few,TRBV3-1,TGTGCCAGCAGCCCAAGAGAGGACTACGAGCAGTACTTC,CASSPREDYEQYF
TRBJ2-1,NA,NA,TRBV9,TGTGCCAGCAGGGGTTTCGGGACGAGCTCCTACAATGAGCAGTTCTTC,CASRGFGTSSYNEQFF
TRBJ1-1,NA,NA,TRBV6-2/TRBV6-3,TGTGCCAGCACCCCACAGGGTCTGGGTAAAGCTTTCTTT,CASTPQGLGKAFF
TRBJ2-3,TRBD2,NA,TRBV7-9,TGTGCCAGCAGCCCGAGACTAGCGGTAACAGATACGCAGTATTTT,CASSPRLAVTDTQYF